These 14 T cell receptor beta chains originate from one sample sequenced in a study of glioma-infiltrating T cells after dendritic cell vaccination. The time point here: after dendritic cell vaccination, including at tumor progression/relapse. Measured with immunoSEQ multiplex PCR; TCRdb has only the in-frame clones, and not every one. The sample has 100,000 or so clones, around 90% seen once. The source was blood, collected after dendritic cell vaccination. The receptors shown here come from a human donor with glioblastoma.

This clone has a single count. V usage is TRBV29-1 and J usage is TRBJ2-7; D may be TRBD1 (6 bases). Trimming cost V 0 bases and J 0 bases, with 12 bases left between them. The V gene's germline CDR1 is SQVTM and CDR2 ANQGSEA. CDR3 length: 15 amino acids. CDR3 sequence: CSVEDRGTNSYEQYF. The CDR3 region has the DNA TGCAGCGTTGAAGATCGAGGGACAAACTCCTACGAGCAGTACTTC.

The CDR3 DNA is TGCGCCAGCAGCCAAGTCGCGGTTAGGGGAGGCTACACCTTC. Amino acids: CASSQVAVRGGYTF. The genes are TRBV4-1 and TRBJ1-2, with a weak D call TRBD1 (5 bases). CDR3 size: 14 residues. V was clipped by 1 base and J by 8 bases, with 14 bases between them. The germline CDR1 and CDR2 sequences are MGHRA and YSYEKL.

The chain combines TRBV5-1 with TRBJ1-4; 10 positions agree with TRBD1. With V trimmed by 0 bases and J by 8 bases, 1 base remained unmatched. Germline CDR1 and CDR2: SGHRS and YFSETQ. The CDR3 sequence is 14 residues long. CDR3 amino acids: CASSLGDRGEKLFF. In nucleotides, the CDR3 is TGCGCCAGCAGCTTGGGGGACAGGGGCGAAAAACTGTTTTTT.

The genes are TRBV19 and TRBJ2-2; a weak D match, TRBD2 (7 bases). The CDR3 length is 16 residues. Germline V gene data show CDR1 as LNHDA and CDR2 as SQIVND (reference sequence). Trimming took 6 bases from V and 1 from J, leaving 15 bases between them. DNA for the CDR3: TGTGCCAGTAGAGAGGGGGGGAGATGGAACACCGGGGAGCTGTTTTTT. Translated: CASREGGRWNTGELFF.

The chain carries TRBV9 and TRBJ1-4; D is undetermined. Germline V gene data show CDR1 as SGDLS and CDR2 as YYNGEE. Between the trimmed V and J ends, which lost 3 bases and 5 bases, there was a span of 11 bases. CDR3 length: 14 amino acids. The CDR3 here is CASSALAKNEKLFF. CDR3 bases: TGTGCCAGCAGCGCCTTGGCCAAGAATGAAAAACTGTTTTTT.

The chain couples TRBV7-2 to TRBJ2-2, with 9 nucleotides matching TRBD1. This CDR3 is built from 14 residues. Losses at the gene ends were 6 bases for V and 6 bases for J; bases not matched to a gene: 5. The germline gives CDR1 SGHTA, CDR2 FQGNSA. The CDR3 DNA reads TGTGCCAGCAGACCTGGGACAGGGCCCGGGGAGCTGTTTTTT. Its translation is CASRPGTGPGELFF.

The chain links TRBV13 to TRBJ2-7; D is possibly TRBD1 (6 bases). Trimming took off 0 bases at V and 4 bases at J, with 10 bases between the two ends. CDR1 PRHDT and CDR2 FYEKMQ come from the germline V gene (reference sequence). The CDR3 totals 14 residues. The CDR3 here is CASSLGPTGYEQYF. CDR3 DNA: TGTGCCAGCAGCTTAGGCCCTACAGGGTACGAGCAGTACTTC.

This chain uses TRBV11-3 with TRBJ2-2; 7 bases map to TRBD1. CDR3 length: 16 residues. CDR1 is SGHNT and CDR2 is YENEEA in the germline V gene. J was trimmed by 4 bases and V by 5 bases; bases with no gene match: 10. In nucleotides, the CDR3 is TGTGCCAGCAGCACCGTACAGGGGATAGCCACCGGGGAGCTGTTTTTT. It encodes CASSTVQGIATGELFF.

The chain links TRBV5-6 to TRBJ2-1, with 8 bases aligning to TRBD1. The ends lost 4 bases at V and 6 bases at J; junction bases unmatched: 9. CDR3 length: 15 amino acids. The V gene's germline CDR1 is SGHDT and CDR2 YYEEEE. The CDR3 sequence: CASSRTGQVFNEQFF. The CDR3 nucleotides are TGTGCCAGCAGCCGCACGGGACAGGTCTTCAATGAGCAGTTCTTC.

Here the CDR3 DNA reads TGTGCCAGCAGTTTAACCGGGACTAGGACGCAGTATTTT. Its protein product is CASSLTGTRTQYF. The chain has TRBV28 and TRBJ2-3, with 8 bases matching TRBD2. The V gene end was trimmed by 2 bases and the J gene end by 9 bases; junction bases not matched to a gene: 4. Looked up from germline, CDR1 is MDHEN and CDR2 is SYDVKM. The CDR3 sequence is 13 residues long. Full variable domain (rest looked up from reference TRBV28 and TRBJ2-3): DVKVTQSSRYLVKRTGEKVFLECVQDMDHENMFWYRQDPGLGLRLIYFSYDVKMKEKGDIPEGYSVSREKKERFSLILESASTNQTSMYLCASSLTGTRTQYFGPGTRLTVL.

J is TRBJ1-5 and V is TRBV2; D remains unclear. The germline V gene has CDR1 SNHLY and CDR2 FYNNEI. The V gene lost 4 bases and the J gene lost 0 bases, with 13 bases spanning the gap. This CDR3 comprises 16 residues. The CDR3 sequence: CASSGSSDYSNQPQHF. The DNA for the CDR3 is TGTGCCAGCAGTGGGAGCTCAGATTATAGCAATCAGCCCCAGCATTTT.

The chain is built from TRBV30 and TRBJ2-1; 8 bases line up with TRBD1. V lost 3 bases to trimming and J lost 4 bases; unmatched junction nucleotides: 8. Per germline, CDR1 GTSNPN and CDR2 SVGIG (reference sequence). There are 15 residues in the CDR3. The CDR3 DNA reads as TGTGCCTGGAGCCTCGGACAGGGTCTGTACAATGAGCAGTTCTTC. It is translated as CAWSLGQGLYNEQFF.

The genes are TRBV13 and TRBJ1-5; tentative D call: TRBD1 (6 bases). The germline V gene has CDR1 PRHDT and CDR2 FYEKMQ (reference sequence). The CDR3 extends over 13 amino acids. V lost 4 bases and J lost 5, with 9 bases in between. CDR3 loop: CASSSGTHQPQHF. The CDR3 nucleotides read TGTGCCAGCAGCTCCGGGACACATCAGCCCCAGCATTTT.

The chain combines TRBV6-5 with TRBJ2-5, with 11 bases that match TRBD2. J gave up 5 bases and V 7 bases, and 6 bases lay outside the gene matches. CDR3 length equals 14 residues. The germline V gene encodes CDR1 MNHEY and CDR2 SVGAGI. The CDR3 DNA sequence: TGTGCCAGCACTAATAGCGGGGGGGAGGAGACCCAGTACTTC. Protein product: CASTNSGGEETQYF.